This TCR beta chain was sequenced for a study of cytomegalovirus exposure and HLA in healthy donors. Per the germline V gene, CDR1 is KGHSH and CDR2 is LQKENI. Trimming removed 6 bases at V and 2 bases at J, with 7 bases between. CDR3 length: 13 amino acids. The PCR used 60 Vbeta and 13 Jbeta primers. Assay: immunoSEQ multiplex PCR; the TCRdb copy retains only in-frame clones and omits some. The data show about 200,000 clones, about 82% seen once. Study findings and constraints: Certain sequence variants were highly shared and formed a cluster, and this cluster was likely a sequencing artifact. In vitro assays verified that three CMV-associated chains recognized CMV antigens specifically. Across HLA loci, a later analysis found differing TCR association rates, with DRB1 most and HLA-C fewest. TCR beta V- and J-gene trimming was later associated with a missense DCLRE1C variant.

This clone was observed a handful of times. What it binds is not known. This sequence originates from a man in his thirties or forties in good health and CMV-seronegative. The V and J genes are TRBV18 and TRBJ1-4; no clear D. The specimen sequenced was PBMCs. CDR3 DNA sequence: TGTGCCAGCTCTCCTCGGACTAATGAAAAACTGTTTTTT. This gives the protein CASSPRTNEKLFF.